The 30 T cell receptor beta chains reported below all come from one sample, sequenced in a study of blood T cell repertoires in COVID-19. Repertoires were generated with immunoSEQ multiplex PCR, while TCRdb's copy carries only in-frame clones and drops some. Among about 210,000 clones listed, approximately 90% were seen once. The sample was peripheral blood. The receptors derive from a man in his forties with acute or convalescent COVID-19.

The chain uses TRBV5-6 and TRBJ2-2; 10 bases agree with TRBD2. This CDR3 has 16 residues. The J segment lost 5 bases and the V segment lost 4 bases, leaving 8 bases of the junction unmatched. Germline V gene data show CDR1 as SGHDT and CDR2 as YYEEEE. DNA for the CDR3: TGTGCCAGCAGCAAAAGACTAGCGGGCCTAACCGGGGAGCTGTTTTTT. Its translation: CASSKRLAGLTGELFF.

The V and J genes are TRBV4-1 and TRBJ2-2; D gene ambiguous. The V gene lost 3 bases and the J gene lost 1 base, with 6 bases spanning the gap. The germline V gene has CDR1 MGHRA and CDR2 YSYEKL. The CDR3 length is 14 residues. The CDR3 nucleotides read TGCGCCAGCAGCCACCCCAAGAACACCGGGGAGCTGTTTTTT. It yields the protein CASSHPKNTGELFF.

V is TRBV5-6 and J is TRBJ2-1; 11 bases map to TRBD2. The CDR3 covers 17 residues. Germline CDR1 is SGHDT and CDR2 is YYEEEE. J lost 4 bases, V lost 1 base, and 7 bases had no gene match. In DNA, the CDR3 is TGTGCCAGCAGCTTGTTGGCTAGCGGGAGGATTTACAATGAGCAGTTCTTC. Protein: CASSLLASGRIYNEQFF.

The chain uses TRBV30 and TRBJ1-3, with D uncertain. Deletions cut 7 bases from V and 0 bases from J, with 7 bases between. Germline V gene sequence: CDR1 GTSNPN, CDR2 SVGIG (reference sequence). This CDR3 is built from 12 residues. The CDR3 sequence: CASRDSGNTIYF. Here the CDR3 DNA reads TGTGCCTCTCGGGACTCTGGAAACACCATATATTTT.

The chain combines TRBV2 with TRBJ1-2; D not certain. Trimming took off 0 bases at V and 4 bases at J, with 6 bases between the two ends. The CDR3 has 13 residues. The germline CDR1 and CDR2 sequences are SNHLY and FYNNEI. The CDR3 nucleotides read TGTGCCAGCAGTGAAGCTCCGGTCTATGGCTACACCTTC. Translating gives CASSEAPVYGYTF.

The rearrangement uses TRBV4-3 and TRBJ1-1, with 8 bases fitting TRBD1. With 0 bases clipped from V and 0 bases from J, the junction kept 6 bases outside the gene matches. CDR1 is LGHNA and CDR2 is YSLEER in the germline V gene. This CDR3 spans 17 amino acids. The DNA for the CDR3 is TGCGCCAGCAGCCAAGATGATCGGACAGGGTTGAACACTGAAGCTTTCTTT. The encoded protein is CASSQDDRTGLNTEAFF.

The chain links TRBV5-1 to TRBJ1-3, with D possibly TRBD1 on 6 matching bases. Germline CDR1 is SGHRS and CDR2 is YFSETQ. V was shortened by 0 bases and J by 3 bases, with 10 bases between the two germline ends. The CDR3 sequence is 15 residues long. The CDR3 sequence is CASSLGQVYGNTIYF. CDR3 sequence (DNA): TGCGCCAGCAGCTTGGGACAGGTGTATGGAAACACCATATATTTT.

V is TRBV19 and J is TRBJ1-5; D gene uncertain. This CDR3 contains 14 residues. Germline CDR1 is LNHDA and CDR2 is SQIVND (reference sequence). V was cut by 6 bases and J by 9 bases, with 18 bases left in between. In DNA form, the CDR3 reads TGTGCCAGTAGCTCCCCCAGACTCAGCATGCCCCAGCATTTT. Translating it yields CASSSPRLSMPQHF. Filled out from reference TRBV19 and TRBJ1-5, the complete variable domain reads DGGITQSPKYLFRKEGQNVTLSCEQNLNHDAMYWYRQDPGQGLRLIYYSQIVNDFQKGDIAEGYSVSREKKESFPLTVTSAQKNPTAFYLCASSSPRLSMPQHFGDGTRLSIL.

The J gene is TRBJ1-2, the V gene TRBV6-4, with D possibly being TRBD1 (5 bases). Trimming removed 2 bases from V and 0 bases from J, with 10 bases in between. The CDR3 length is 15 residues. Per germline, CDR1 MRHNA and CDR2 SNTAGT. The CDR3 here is CASSDQGAANYGYTF. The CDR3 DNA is TGTGCCAGCAGTGACCAGGGCGCAGCTAACTATGGCTACACCTTC.

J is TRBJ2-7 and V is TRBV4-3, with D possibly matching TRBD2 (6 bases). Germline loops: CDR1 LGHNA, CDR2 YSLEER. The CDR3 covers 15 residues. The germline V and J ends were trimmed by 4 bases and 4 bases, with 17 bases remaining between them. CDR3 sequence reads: CASSPGTSFLYEQYF. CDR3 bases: TGCGCCAGCAGCCCGGGAACTAGCTTTCTTTACGAGCAGTACTTC.

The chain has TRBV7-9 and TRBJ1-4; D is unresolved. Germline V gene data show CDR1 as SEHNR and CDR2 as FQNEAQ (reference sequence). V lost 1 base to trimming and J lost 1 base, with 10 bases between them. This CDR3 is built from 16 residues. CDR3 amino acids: CASSLVPVLTNEKLFF. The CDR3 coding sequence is TGTGCCAGCAGCTTAGTCCCCGTCCTAACTAATGAAAAACTGTTTTTT.

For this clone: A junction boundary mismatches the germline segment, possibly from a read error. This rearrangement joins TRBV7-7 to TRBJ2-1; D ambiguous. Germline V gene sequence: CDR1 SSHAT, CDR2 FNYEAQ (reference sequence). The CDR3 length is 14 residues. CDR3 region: CASSPVGLNNEQFF. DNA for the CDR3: TGTGCTAGCAGCCCCGTGGGCCTAAACAATGAGCAGTTCTTC.

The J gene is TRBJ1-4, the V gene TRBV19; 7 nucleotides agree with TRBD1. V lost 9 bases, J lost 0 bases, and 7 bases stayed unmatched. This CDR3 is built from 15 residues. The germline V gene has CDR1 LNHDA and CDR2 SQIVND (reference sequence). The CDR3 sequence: CASRTGDATNEKLFF. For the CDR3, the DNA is TGTGCCAGCAGAACAGGGGATGCAACTAATGAAAAACTGTTTTTT. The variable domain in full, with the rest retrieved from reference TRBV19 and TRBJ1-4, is DGGITQSPKYLFRKEGQNVTLSCEQNLNHDAMYWYRQDPGQGLRLIYYSQIVNDFQKGDIAEGYSVSREKKESFPLTVTSAQKNPTAFYLCASRTGDATNEKLFFGSGTQLSVL.

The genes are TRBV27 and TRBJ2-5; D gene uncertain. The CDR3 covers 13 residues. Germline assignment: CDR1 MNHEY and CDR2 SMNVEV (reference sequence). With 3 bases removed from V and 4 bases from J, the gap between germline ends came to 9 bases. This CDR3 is CASSLGRRETQYF. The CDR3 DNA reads TGTGCCAGCAGTTTGGGCAGAAGAGAGACCCAGTACTTC.

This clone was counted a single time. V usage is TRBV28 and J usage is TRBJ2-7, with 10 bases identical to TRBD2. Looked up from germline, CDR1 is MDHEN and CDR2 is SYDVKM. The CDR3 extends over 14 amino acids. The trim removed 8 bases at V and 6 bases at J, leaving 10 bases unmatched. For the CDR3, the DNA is TGTGCCAGCGCCATAGCTAGCGGGAGAGGCGAGCAGTACTTC. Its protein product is CASAIASGRGEQYF.

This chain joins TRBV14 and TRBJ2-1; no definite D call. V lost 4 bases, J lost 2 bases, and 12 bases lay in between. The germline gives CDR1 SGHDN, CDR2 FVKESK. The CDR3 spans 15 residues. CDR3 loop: CASSPQAGPYNEQFF. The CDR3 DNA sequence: TGTGCCAGCAGCCCCCAGGCAGGCCCCTACAATGAGCAGTTCTTC.

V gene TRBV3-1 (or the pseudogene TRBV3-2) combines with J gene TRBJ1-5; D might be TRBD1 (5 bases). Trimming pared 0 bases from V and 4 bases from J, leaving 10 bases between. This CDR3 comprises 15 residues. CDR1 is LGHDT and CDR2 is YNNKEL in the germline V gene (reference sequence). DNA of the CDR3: TGTGCCAGCAGCCAAGAGGGGGGGGAGAATCAGCCCCAGCATTTT. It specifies CASSQEGGENQPQHF.

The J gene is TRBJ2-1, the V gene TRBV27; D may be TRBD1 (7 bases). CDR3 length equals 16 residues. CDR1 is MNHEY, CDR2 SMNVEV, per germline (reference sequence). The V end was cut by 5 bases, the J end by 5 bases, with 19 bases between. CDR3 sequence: CASSRGTAPRDNEQFF. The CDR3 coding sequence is TGTGCCAGCAGTCGGGGGACAGCACCTAGAGACAATGAGCAGTTCTTC.

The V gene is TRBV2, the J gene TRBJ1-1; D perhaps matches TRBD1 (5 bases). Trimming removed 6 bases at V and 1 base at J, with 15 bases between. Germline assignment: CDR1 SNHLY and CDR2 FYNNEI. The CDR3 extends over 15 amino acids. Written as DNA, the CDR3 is TGTGCCAGCAGGATACTCCAGGGTGGGAACACTGAAGCTTTCTTT. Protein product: CASRILQGGNTEAFF.

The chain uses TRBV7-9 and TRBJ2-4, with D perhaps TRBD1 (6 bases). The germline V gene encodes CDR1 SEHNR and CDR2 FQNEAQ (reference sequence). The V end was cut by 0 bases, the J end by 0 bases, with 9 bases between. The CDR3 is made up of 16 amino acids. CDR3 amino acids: CASSLAGALAKNIQYF. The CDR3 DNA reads TGTGCCAGCAGCTTAGCGGGGGCCTTAGCCAAAAACATTCAGTACTTC.

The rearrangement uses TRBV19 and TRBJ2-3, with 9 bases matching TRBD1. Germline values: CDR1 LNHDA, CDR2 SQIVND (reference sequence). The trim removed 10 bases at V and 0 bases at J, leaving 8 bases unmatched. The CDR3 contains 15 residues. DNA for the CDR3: TGTGCCACCAAAGACAGGGGGAGAAGCACAGATACGCAGTATTTT. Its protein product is CATKDRGRSTDTQYF.

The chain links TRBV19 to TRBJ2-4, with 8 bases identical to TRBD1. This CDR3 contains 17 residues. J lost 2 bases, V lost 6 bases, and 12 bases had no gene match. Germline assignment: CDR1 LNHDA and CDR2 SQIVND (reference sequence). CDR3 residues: CASRSRGRRGTKNIQYF. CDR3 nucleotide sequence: TGTGCCAGTAGGTCCAGGGGGCGACGGGGGACCAAAAACATTCAGTACTTC.

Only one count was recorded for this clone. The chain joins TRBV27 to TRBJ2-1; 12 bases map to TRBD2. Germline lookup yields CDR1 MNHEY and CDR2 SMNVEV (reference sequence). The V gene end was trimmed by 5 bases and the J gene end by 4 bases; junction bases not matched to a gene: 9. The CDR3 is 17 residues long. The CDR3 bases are TGTGCCAGCAGTCGAGCTAGCGGGAGGGCCGGGTACAATGAGCAGTTCTTC. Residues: CASSRASGRAGYNEQFF.

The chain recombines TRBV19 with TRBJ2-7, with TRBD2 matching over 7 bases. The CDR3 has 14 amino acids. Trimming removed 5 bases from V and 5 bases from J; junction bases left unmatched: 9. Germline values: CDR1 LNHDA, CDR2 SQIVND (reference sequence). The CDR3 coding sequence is TGTGCCAGTAGTGCCCGTGGACTAGTCCACGAGCAGTACTTC. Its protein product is CASSARGLVHEQYF.

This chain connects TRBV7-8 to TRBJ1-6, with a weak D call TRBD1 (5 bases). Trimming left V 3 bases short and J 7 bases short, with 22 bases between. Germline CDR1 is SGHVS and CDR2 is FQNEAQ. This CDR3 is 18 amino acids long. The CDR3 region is CASSFRGTLLIGNSPLHF. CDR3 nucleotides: TGTGCCAGCAGCTTCCGGGGGACTCTACTTATTGGGAATTCACCCCTCCACTTT.

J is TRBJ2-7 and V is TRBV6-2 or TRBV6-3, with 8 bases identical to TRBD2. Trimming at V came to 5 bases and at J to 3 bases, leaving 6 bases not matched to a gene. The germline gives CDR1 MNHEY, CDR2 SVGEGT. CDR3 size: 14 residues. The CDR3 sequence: CASSPGTRRYEQYF. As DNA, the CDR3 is TGTGCCAGCAGTCCCGGGACTAGGCGCTACGAGCAGTACTTC.

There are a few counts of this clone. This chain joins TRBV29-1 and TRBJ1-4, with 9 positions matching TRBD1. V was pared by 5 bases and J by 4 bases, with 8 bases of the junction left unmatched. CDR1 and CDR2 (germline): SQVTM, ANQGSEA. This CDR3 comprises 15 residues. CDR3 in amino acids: CSVIGTGKDNEKLFF. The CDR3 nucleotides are TGCAGCGTTATAGGGACAGGGAAAGATAATGAAAAACTGTTTTTT.

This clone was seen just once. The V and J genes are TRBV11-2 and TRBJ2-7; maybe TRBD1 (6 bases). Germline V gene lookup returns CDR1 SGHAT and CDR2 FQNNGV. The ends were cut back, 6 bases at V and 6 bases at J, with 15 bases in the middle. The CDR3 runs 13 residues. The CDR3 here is CASRQATGLEQYF. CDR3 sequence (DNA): TGTGCCAGCAGACAAGCCACAGGGCTCGAGCAGTACTTC. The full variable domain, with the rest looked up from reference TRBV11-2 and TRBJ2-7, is EAGVAQSPRYKIIEKRQSVAFWCNPISGHATLYWYQQILGQGPKLLIQFQNNGVVDDSQLPKDRFSAERLKGVDSTLKIQPAKLEDSAVYLCASRQATGLEQYFGPGTRLTVT.

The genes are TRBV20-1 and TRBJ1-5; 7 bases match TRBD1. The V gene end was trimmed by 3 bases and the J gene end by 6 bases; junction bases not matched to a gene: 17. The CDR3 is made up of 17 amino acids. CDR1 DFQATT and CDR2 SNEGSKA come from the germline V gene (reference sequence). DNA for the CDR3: TGCAGTGCTAGTACCCCAGGCGGATTAGGGGGCGGTCAGCCCCAGCATTTT. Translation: CSASTPGGLGGGQPQHF.

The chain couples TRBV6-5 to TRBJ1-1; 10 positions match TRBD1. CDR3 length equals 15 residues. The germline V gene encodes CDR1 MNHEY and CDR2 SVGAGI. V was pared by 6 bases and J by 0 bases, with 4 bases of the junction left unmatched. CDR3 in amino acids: CASRSGTGVNTEAFF. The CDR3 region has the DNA TGTGCCAGCAGATCCGGGACAGGGGTGAACACTGAAGCTTTCTTT.